The clone carrying this TCR beta chain was counted ten times or more. No antigen is known for it. This specimen belongs to a study of T cell repertoires in cytomegalovirus infection. Study-wide background: Indications came from public TCR beta signatures; they pointed to CMV infection and to a matching HLA type.

TCRdb reprocessed the reads with MiXCR, giving one entry per CDR3 protein. This sample yields about 310,000 distinct CDR3 sequences, of which about a tenth are seen a single time; approximately 2.3% belongs to the top ten. Regarding the study as a whole: In two of eight donors, the top clonotype was HLA-C-restricted CMV-specific. Cumulative frequency (of public TCR beta family members) identified carriers of CMV plus the relevant HLA.

The sequenced sample was PBMCs. The sequence came from a human donor in good health (CMV status not recorded). Some clones in this sample may be carry-over from other donors' samples.

CDR3 bases: TGTGCCAGCAGCTTGGGCTATAGTACGAATAGCACTGAAGCTTTCTTT. Protein: CASSLGYSTNSTEAFF. The chain recombines TRBV5-4 with TRBJ1-1; no clear D gene. This CDR3 is 16 amino acids long. Deletions cut 0 bases from V and 4 bases from J, with 16 bases between. Germline CDR1 reads SGHNT; CDR2 reads YYREEE (reference sequence).